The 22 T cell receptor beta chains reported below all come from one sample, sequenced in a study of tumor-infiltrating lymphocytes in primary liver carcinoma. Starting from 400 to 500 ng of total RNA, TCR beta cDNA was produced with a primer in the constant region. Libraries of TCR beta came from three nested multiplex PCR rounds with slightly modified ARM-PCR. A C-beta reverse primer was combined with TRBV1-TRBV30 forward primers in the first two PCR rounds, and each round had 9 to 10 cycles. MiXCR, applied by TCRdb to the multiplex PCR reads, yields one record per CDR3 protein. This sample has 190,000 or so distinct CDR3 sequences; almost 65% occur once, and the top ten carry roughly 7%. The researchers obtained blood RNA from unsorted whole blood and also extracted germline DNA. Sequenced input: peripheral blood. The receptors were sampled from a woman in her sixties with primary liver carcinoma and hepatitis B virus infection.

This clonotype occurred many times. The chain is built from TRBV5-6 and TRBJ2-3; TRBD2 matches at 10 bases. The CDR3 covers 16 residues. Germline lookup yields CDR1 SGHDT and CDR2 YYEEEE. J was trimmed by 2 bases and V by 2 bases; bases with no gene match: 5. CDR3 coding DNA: TGTGCCAGCAGCTTAGGACTAGCGGCGACCACAGATACGCAGTATTTT. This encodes CASSLGLAATTDTQYF. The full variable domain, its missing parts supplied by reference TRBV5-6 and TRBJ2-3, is DAGVTQSPTHLIKTRGQQVTLRCSPKSGHDTVSWYQQALGQGPQFIFQYYEEEERQRGNFPDRFSGHQFPNYSSELNVNALLLGDSALYLCASSLGLAATTDTQYFGPGTRLTVL.

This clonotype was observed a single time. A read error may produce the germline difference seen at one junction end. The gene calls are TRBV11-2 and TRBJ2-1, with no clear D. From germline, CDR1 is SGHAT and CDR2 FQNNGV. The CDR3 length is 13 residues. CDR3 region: CAISLDLVREQLF. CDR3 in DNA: TGTGCCATCAGCTTAGACCTGGTAAGAGAGCAGCTCTTC.

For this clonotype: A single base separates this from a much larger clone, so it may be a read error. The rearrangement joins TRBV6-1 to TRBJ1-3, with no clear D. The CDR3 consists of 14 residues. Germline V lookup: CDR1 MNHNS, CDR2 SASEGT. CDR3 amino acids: CASSIASSGNTMYF. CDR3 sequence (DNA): TGTGCCAGTTCGATCGCGAGCTCTGGAAACACCATGTATTTT.

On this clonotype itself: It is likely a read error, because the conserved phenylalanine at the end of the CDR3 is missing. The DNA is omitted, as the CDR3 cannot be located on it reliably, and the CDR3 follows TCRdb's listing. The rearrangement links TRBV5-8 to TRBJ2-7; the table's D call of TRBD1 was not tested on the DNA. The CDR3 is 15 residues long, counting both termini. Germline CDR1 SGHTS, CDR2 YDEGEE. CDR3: CASSLKQGLDYEQYS.

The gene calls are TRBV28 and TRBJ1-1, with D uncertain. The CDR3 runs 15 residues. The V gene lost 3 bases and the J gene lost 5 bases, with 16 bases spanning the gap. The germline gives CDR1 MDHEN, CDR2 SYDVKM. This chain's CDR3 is CASSFRLGGVTEAFF. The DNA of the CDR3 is TGTGCCAGCAGTTTTAGACTTGGTGGGGTTACTGAAGCTTTCTTT. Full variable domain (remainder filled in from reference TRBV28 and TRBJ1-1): DVKVTQSSRYLVKRTGEKVFLECVQDMDHENMFWYRQDPGLGLRLIYFSYDVKMKEKGDIPEGYSVSREKKERFSLILESASTNQTSMYLCASSFRLGGVTEAFFGQGTRLTVV.

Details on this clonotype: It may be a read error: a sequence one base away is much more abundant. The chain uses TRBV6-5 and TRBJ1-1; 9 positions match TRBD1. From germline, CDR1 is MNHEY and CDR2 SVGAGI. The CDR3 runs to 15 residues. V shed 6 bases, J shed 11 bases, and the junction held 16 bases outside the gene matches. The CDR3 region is CASSFTRDRVSGAFF. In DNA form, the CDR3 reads TGTGCCAGCAGCTTCACCCGGGACAGGGTGTCAGGGGCTTTCTTT.

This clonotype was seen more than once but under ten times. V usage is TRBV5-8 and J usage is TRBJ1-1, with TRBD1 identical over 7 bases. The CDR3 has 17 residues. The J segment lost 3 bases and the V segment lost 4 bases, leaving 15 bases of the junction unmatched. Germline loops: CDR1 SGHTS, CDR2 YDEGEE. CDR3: CASSLVTSGGLDTEAFF. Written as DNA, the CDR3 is TGTGCCAGCAGCCTGGTCACATCAGGGGGTTTGGACACTGAAGCTTTCTTT.

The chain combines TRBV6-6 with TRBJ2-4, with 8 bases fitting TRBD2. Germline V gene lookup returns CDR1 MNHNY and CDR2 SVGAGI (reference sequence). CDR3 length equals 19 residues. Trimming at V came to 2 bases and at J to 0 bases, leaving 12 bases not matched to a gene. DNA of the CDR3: TGTGCCAGCAGTTACCCGCGGGGGGATACATCGCTAGCCAAAAACATTCAGTACTTC. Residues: CASSYPRGDTSLAKNIQYF.

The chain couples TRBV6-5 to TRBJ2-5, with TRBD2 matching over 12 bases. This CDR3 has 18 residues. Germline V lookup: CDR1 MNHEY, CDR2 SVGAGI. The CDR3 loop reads CVSSRRPLAGGLQETQYF. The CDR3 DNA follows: TGTGTTAGCAGCCGGCGTCCGCTAGCGGGAGGGTTACAAGAGACCCAGTACTTC.

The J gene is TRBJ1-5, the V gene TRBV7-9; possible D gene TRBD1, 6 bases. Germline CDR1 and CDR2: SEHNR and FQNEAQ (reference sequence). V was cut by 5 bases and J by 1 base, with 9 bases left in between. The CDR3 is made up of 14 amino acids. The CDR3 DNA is TGTGCCAGCAGCAAGACAGGCAGCAATCAGCCCCAGCATTTT. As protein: CASSKTGSNQPQHF.

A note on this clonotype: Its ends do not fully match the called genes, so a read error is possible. The CDR3 reads CANSQSRGGQFF. CDR3 DNA: TGCGCCAACAGCCAGAGTAGGGGTGGGCAGTTCTTC. The chain employs TRBV4-1 and TRBJ2-1; D is possibly TRBD1 (5 bases). The CDR3 has 12 residues. Germline loops: CDR1 MGHRA, CDR2 YSYEKL.

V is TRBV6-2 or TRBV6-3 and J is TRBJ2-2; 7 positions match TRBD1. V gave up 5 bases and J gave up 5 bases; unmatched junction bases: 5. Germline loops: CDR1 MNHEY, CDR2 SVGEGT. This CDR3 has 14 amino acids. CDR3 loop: CASSPYRGTGELFF. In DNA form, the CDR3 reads TGTGCCAGCAGTCCATACAGGGGTACCGGGGAGCTGTTTTTT.

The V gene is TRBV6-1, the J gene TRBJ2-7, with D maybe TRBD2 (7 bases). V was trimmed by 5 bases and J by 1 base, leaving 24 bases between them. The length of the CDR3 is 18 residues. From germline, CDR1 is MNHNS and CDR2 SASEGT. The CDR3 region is CASSHQTSFKGGSYEQYF. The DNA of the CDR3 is TGTGCCAGCAGTCACCAGACTAGTTTTAAGGGGGGGTCCTACGAGCAGTACTTC.

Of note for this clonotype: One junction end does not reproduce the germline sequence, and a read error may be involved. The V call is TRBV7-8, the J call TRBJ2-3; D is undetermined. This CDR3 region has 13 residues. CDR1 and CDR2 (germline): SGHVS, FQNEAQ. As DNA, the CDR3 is TGTGCCAGCAGCCCCCTTAGCACATATACGCAGTATTTT. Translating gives CASSPLSTYTQYF.

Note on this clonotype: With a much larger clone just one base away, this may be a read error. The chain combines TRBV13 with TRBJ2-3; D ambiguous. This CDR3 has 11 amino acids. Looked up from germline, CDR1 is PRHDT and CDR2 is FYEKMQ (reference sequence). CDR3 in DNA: TGTGTCAGCAGTTCCTCAGATACGCAGTATTTT. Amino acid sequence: CVSSSSDTQYF.

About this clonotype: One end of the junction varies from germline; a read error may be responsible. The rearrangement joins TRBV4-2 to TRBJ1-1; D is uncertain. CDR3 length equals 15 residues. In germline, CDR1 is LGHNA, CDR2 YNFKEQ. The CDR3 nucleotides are TGTACCAGCATCCAAGAACCAGTCATGAACACTGAAGCTTTCTTT. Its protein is CTSIQEPVMNTEAFF.

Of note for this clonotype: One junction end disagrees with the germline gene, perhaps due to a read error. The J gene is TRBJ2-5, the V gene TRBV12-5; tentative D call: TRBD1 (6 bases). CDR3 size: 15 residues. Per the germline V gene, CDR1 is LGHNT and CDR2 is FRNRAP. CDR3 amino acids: CDSGTSDSPGETQYF. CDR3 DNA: TGTGATAGTGGCACATCGGACAGCCCGGGGGAGACCCAGTACTTC.

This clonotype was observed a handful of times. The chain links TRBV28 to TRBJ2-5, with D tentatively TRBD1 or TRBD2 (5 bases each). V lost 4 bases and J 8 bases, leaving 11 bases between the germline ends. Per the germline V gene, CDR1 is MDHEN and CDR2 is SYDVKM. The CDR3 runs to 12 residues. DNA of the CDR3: TGTGCCAGCAGTTCCTCCGGGGCCACCCAGTACTTC. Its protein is CASSSSGATQYF.

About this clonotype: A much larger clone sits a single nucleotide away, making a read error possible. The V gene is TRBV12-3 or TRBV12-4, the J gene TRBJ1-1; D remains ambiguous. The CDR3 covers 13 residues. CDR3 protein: CVSRGLMNTEAFF. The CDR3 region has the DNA TGTGTCAGCCGAGGGTTAATGAACACTGAAGCTTTCTTT.

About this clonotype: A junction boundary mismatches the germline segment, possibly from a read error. CDR3 region: CGSSLTGISGSTDTQYF. The CDR3 DNA follows: TGTGGCAGCAGCCTCACCGGGATTAGCGGGAGCACAGATACGCAGTATTTT. The chain has TRBV11-2 and TRBJ2-3, with 7 positions matching TRBD2. Germline V gene lookup returns CDR1 SGHAT and CDR2 FQNNGV. CDR3 length: 17 amino acids.

CDR3 DNA: TGTGCCAGCAGTGAAACAGGGGGCGCCTACAATGAGCAGTTCTTC. This encodes CASSETGGAYNEQFF. J is TRBJ2-1 and V is TRBV6-1; TRBD1 matches 9 bases. This CDR3 spans 15 amino acids. V shed 2 bases, J shed 2 bases, and the junction held 1 base outside the gene matches. The germline gives CDR1 MNHNS, CDR2 SASEGT.

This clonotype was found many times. The CDR3: CASSLGPGGTYNEQFF. For the CDR3, the DNA is TGTGCCAGCAGCTTAGGGCCAGGGGGAACCTACAATGAGCAGTTCTTC. This chain links TRBV11-2 with TRBJ2-1; 7 bases align to TRBD1. Germline V gives CDR1 SGHAT, CDR2 FQNNGV. The CDR3 is 16 amino acids. The V and J ends lost 1 base and 2 bases, in that order; junction bases with no gene match: 5.